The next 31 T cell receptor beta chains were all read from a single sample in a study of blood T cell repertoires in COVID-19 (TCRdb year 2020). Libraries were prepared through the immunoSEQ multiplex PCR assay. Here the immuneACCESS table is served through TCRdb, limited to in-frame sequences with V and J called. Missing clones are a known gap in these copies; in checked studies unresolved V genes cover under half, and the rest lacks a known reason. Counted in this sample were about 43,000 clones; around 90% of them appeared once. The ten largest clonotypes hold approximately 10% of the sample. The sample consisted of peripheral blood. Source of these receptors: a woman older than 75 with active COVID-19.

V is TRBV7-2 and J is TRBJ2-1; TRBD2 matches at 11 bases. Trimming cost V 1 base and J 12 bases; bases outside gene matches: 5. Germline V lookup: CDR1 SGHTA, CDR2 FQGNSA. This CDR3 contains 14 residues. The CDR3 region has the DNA TGTGCCAGCAGCTTAGGAACTAGCGGGGGAAGGCAGTTCTTC. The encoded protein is CASSLGTSGGRQFF.

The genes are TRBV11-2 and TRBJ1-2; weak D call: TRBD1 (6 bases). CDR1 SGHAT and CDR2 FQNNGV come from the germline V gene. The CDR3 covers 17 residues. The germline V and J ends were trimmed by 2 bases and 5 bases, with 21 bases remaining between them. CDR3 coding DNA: TGTGCCAGCAGCTTAAGATCATCCGCGGACAGATCATATGGCTACACCTTC. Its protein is CASSLRSSADRSYGYTF.

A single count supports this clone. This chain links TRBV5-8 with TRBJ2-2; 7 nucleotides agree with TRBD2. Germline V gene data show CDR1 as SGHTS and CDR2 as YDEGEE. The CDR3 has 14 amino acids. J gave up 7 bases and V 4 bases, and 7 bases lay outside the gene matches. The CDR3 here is CASSGRGFGGELFF. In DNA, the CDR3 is TGTGCCAGCAGCGGGCGGGGGTTCGGCGGGGAGCTGTTTTTT. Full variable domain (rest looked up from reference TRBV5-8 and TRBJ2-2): EAGVTQSPTHLIKTRGQQATLRCSPISGHTSVYWYQQALGLGLQFLLWYDEGEERNRGNFPPRFSGRQFPNYSSELNVNALELEDSALYLCASSGRGFGGELFFGEGSRLTVL.

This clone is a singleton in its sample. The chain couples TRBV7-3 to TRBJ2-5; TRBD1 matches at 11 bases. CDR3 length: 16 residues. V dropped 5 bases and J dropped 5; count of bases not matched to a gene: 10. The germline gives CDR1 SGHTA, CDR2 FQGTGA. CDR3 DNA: TGTGCCAGCAGCCCAGTGGGAGGGACAGGGGGTGAGACCCAGTACTTC. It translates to CASSPVGGTGGETQYF. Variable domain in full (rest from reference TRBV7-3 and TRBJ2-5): GAGVSQTPSNKVTEKGKYVELRCDPISGHTALYWYRQSLGQGPEFLIYFQGTGAADDSGLPNDRFFAVRPEGSVSTLKIQRTERGDSAVYLCASSPVGGTGGETQYFGPGTRLLVL.

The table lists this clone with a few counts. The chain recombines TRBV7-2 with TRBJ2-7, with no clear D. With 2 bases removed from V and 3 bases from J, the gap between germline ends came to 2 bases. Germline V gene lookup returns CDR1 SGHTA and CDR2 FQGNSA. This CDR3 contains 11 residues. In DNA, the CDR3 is TGTGCCAGCAGCTTACACTACGAGCAGTACTTC. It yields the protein CASSLHYEQYF.

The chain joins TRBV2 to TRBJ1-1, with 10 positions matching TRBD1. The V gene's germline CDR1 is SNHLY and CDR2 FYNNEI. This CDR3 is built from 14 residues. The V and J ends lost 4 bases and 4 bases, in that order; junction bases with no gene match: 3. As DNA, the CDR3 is TGTGCCAGCAGTGGACAGGGGGCCGGCACTGAAGCTTTCTTT. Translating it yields CASSGQGAGTEAFF.

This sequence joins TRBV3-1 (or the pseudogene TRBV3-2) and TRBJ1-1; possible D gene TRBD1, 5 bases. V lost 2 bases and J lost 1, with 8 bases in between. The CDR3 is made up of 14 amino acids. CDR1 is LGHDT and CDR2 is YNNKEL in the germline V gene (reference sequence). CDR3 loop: CASSQLQANTEAFF. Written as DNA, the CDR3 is TGTGCCAGCAGCCAACTACAGGCGAACACTGAAGCTTTCTTT.

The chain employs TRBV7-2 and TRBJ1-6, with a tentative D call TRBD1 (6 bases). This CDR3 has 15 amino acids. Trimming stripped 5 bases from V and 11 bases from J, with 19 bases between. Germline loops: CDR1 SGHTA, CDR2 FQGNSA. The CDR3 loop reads CASSPRDILRTPLHF. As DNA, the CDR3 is TGTGCCAGCAGCCCCCGGGACATACTGAGGACACCCCTCCACTTT.

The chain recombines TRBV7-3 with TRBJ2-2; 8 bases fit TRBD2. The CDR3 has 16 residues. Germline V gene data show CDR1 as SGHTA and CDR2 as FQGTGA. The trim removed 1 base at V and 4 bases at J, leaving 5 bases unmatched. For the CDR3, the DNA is TGTGCCAGCAGCTTAAGTCCAGCGGGGGTCACCGGGGAGCTGTTTTTT. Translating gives CASSLSPAGVTGELFF.

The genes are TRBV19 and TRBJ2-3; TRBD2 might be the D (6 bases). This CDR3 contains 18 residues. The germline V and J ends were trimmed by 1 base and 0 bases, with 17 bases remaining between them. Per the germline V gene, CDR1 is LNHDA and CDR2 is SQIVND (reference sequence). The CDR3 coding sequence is TGTGCCAGTAGTATAGGTACTCGGGAGCCCGGGAGCACAGATACGCAGTATTTT. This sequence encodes CASSIGTREPGSTDTQYF. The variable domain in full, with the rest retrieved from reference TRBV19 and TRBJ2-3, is DGGITQSPKYLFRKEGQNVTLSCEQNLNHDAMYWYRQDPGQGLRLIYYSQIVNDFQKGDIAEGYSVSREKKESFPLTVTSAQKNPTAFYLCASSIGTREPGSTDTQYFGPGTRLTVL.

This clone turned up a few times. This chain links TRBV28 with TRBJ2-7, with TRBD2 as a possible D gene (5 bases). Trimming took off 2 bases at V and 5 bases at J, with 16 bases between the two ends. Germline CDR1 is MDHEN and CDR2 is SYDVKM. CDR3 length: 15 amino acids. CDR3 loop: CASSLEVGGRDEQYF. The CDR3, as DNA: TGTGCCAGCAGTTTAGAGGTTGGAGGAAGGGACGAGCAGTACTTC.

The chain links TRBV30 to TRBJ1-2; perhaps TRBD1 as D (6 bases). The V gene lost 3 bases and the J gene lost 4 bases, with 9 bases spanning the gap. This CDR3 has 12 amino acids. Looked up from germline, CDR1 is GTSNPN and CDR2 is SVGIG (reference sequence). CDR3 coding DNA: TGTGCCTGGAGACAGGGCTTCTATGGCTACACCTTC. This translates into CAWRQGFYGYTF. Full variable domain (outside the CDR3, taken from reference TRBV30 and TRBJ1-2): SQTIHQWPATLVQPVGSPLSLECTVEGTSNPNLYWYRQAAGRGLQLLFYSVGIGQISSEVPQNLSASRPQDRQFILSSKKLLLSDSGFYLCAWRQGFYGYTFGSGTRLTVV.

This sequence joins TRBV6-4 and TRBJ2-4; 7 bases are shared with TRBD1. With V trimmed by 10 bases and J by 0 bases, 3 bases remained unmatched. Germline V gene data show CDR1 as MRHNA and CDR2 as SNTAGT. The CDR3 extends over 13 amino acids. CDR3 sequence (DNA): TGTGCCAAAACAGGGGTAGCCAAAAACATTCAGTACTTC. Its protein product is CAKTGVAKNIQYF.

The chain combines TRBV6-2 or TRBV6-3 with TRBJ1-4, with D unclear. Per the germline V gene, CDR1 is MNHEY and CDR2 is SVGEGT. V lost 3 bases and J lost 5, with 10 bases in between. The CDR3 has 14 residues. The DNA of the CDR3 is TGTGCCAGCAGTTATAACGGAGTGAATGAAAAACTGTTTTTT. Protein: CASSYNGVNEKLFF.

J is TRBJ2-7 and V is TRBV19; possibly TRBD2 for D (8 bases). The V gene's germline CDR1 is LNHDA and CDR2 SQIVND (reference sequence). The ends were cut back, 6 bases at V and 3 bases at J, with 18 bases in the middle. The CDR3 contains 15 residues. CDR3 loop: CASSIRGLAGYEQYF. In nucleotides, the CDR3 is TGTGCCAGTAGCATAAGGGGGCTAGCGGGCTACGAGCAGTACTTC.

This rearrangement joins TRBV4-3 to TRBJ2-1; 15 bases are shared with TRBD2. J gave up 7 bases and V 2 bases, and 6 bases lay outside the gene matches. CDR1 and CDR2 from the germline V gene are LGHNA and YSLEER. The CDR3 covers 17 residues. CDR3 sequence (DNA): TGCGCCAGCAGCCAATCAAGCGGACTAGCGGGGGGGAATGAGCAGTTCTTC. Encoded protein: CASSQSSGLAGGNEQFF.

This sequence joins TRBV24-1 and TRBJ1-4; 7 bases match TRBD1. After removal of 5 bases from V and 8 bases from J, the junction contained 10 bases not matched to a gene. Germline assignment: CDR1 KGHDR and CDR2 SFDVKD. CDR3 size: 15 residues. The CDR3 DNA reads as TGTGCCACCAGTGGTCAAGAGGGGGCCGGGGAAAAACTGTTTTTT. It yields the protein CATSGQEGAGEKLFF.

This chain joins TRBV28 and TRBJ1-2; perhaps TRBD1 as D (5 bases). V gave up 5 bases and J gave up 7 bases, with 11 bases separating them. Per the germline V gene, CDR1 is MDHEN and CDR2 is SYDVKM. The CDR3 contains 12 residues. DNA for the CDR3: TGTGCCAGCAGTCAAGGGGCCATTGGCTACACCTTC. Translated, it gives CASSQGAIGYTF.

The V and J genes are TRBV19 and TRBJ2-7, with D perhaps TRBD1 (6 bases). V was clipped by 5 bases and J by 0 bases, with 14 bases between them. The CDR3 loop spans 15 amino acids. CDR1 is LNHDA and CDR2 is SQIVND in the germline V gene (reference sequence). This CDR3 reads CASSPRTEVSYEQYF. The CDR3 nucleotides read TGTGCCAGTAGTCCTAGGACAGAAGTCTCCTACGAGCAGTACTTC.

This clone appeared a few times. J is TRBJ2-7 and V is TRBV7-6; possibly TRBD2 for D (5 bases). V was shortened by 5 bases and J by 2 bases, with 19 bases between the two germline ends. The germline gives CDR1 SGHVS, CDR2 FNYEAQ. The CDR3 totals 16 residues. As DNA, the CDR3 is TGTGCCAGCAGCGACCGGGATTACAGTACTACCTACGAGCAGTACTTC. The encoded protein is CASSDRDYSTTYEQYF.

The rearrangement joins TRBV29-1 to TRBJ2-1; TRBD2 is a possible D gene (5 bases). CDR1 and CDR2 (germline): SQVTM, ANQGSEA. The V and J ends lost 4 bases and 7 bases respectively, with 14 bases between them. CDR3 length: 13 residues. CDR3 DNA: TGCAGCGTTGTTAAAACGGGCGGGAATGAGCAGTTCTTC. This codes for CSVVKTGGNEQFF.

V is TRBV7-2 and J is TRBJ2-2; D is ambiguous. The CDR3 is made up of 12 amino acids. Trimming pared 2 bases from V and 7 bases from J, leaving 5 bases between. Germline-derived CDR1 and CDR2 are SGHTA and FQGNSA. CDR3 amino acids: CASSLYGGELFF. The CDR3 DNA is TGTGCCAGCAGCTTATACGGCGGGGAGCTGTTTTTT.

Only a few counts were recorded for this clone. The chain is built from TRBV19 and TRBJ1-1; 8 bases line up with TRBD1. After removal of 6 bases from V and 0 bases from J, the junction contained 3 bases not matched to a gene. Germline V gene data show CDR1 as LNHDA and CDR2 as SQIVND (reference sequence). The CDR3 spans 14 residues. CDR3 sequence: CASRGQGLNTEAFF. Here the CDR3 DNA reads TGTGCCAGTAGAGGACAGGGTTTGAACACTGAAGCTTTCTTT.

The CDR3 DNA is TGTGCCAGTAGACCAACACAGGTTAACGGGTATAATTCACCCCTCCACTTT. Translated: CASRPTQVNGYNSPLHF. The rearrangement joins TRBV19 to TRBJ1-6; tentatively, D is TRBD1 (5 bases). The CDR3 contains 17 residues. Trimming pared 6 bases from V and 4 bases from J, leaving 19 bases between. Germline assignment: CDR1 LNHDA and CDR2 SQIVND (reference sequence). The full variable domain, its missing parts supplied by reference TRBV19 and TRBJ1-6, is DGGITQSPKYLFRKEGQNVTLSCEQNLNHDAMYWYRQDPGQGLRLIYYSQIVNDFQKGDIAEGYSVSREKKESFPLTVTSAQKNPTAFYLCASRPTQVNGYNSPLHFGNGTRLTVT.

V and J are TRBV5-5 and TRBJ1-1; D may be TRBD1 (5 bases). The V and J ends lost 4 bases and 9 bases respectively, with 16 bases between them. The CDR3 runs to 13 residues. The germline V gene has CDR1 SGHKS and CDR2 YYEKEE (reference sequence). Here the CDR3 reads CASSDWTPPQAFF. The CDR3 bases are TGTGCCAGCAGCGATTGGACACCGCCTCAAGCTTTCTTT.

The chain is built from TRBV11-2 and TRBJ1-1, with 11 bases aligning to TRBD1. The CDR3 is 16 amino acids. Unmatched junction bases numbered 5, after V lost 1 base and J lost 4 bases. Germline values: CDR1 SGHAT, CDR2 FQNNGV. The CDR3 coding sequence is TGTGCCAGCAGCTTAGTTGAGGGGACAGGGGGCACTGAAGCTTTCTTT. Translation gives CASSLVEGTGGTEAFF.

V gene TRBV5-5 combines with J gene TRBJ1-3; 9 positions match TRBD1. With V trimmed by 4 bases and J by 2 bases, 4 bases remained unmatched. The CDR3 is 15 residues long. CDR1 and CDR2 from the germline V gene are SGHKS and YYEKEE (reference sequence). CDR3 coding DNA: TGTGCCAGCAGCCTAAGACAGGGGGCTGGAAACACCATATATTTT. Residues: CASSLRQGAGNTIYF.

CDR3 in DNA: TGTGCCAGCAGCTTTAGTCGCGGCTACGAGCAGTACTTC. Encoded protein: CASSFSRGYEQYF. The chain uses TRBV5-4 and TRBJ2-7, with D uncertain. The V and J ends lost 2 bases and 3 bases respectively, with 9 bases between them. The CDR3 loop spans 13 amino acids. Looked up from germline, CDR1 is SGHNT and CDR2 is YYREEE (reference sequence).

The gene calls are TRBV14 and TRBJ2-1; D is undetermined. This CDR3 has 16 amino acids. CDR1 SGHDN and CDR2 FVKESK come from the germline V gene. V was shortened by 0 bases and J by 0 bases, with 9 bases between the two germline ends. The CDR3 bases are TGTGCCAGCAGCCAAGATCCACGGGTCTCCTACAATGAGCAGTTCTTC. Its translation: CASSQDPRVSYNEQFF.

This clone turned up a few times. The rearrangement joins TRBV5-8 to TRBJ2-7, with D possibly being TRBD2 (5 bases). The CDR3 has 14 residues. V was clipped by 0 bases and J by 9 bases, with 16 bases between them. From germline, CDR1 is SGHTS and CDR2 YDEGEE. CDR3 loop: CASSLGTGSFGQYF. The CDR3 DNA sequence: TGTGCCAGCAGCTTGGGTACTGGGAGTTTTGGGCAGTACTTC. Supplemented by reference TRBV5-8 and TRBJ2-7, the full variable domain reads EAGVTQSPTHLIKTRGQQATLRCSPISGHTSVYWYQQALGLGLQFLLWYDEGEERNRGNFPPRFSGRQFPNYSSELNVNALELEDSALYLCASSLGTGSFGQYFGPGTRLTVT.

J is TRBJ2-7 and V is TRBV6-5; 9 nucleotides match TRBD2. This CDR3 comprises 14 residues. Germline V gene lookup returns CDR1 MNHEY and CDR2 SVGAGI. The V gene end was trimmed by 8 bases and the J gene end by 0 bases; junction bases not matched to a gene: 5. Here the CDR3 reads CASRGGARSYEQYF. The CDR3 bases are TGTGCCAGCCGCGGGGGGGCCCGCTCCTACGAGCAGTACTTC.